The rows below give T cell receptor beta chains drawn from one sample of a study of T cell responses to AZD1222 COVID-19 vaccine. Profiled with immunoSEQ multiplex PCR; TCRdb holds only in-frame clones, not every one. The data show roughly 99,000 clones, with approximately 92% seen just once and roughly 8.7% held by the top ten. The specimen comprised peripheral blood, sampled 28 days after the second AZD1222 dose. These receptors were collected from an adult who received the AZD1222 COVID-19 vaccine. CDR3s include the opening cysteine and the closing phenylalanine or tryptophan. Fields, in order: J gene, D gene, clone size, V gene, CDR3 protein, CDR3 DNA. A D gene is named only where the DNA matches it firmly. Size is stated for part of the rows, as once, few or many counts, or as a class when the clone is expanded.

J gene: TRBJ2-1; D gene: NA; clone size: NA; V gene: TRBV21-1; CDR3 protein: CASSIKQGASYNEQFF; CDR3 DNA: TGTGCCAGCAGCATAAAACAGGGGGCATCCTACAATGAGCAGTTCTTC
J gene: TRBJ1-2; D gene: NA; clone size: NA; V gene: TRBV5-1; CDR3 protein: CASSLEQDYGYTF; CDR3 DNA: TGCGCCAGCAGCTTAGAACAGGACTATGGCTACACCTTC
J gene: TRBJ1-4; D gene: NA; clone size: NA; V gene: TRBV28; CDR3 protein: CASSNPRQALNEKLFF; CDR3 DNA: TGTGCCAGCAGTAACCCTAGACAGGCTCTTAATGAAAAACTGTTTTTT
J gene: TRBJ1-5; D gene: NA; clone size: NA; V gene: TRBV27; CDR3 protein: CASSFLGVPGEPQHF; CDR3 DNA: TGTGCCAGCAGTTTCCTGGGGGTCCCAGGGGAGCCCCAGCATTTT
J gene: TRBJ1-6; D gene: TRBD1; clone size: NA; V gene: TRBV30; CDR3 protein: CAWVDRASYNSPLHF; CDR3 DNA: TGTGCCTGGGTGGACAGGGCGTCCTATAATTCACCCCTCCACTTT
J gene: TRBJ2-1; D gene: NA; clone size: NA; V gene: TRBV2; CDR3 protein: CASSDRADPFF; CDR3 DNA: TGTGCCAGCAGTGACAGGGCGGACCCGTTCTTC
J gene: TRBJ2-5; D gene: TRBD2; clone size: NA; V gene: TRBV30; CDR3 protein: CAGELAGGTKTQYF; CDR3 DNA: TGTGCCGGAGAATTAGCGGGGGGCACGAAGACCCAGTACTTC
J gene: TRBJ2-1; D gene: TRBD2; clone size: NA; V gene: TRBV6-4; CDR3 protein: CASSDISGGVGEQFF; CDR3 DNA: TGTGCCAGCAGTGACATTTCGGGGGGAGTGGGGGAGCAGTTCTTC
J gene: TRBJ2-3; D gene: TRBD2; clone size: NA; V gene: TRBV28; CDR3 protein: CAFSGTSEPLNTDTQYF; CDR3 DNA: TGTGCCTTCTCCGGGACTAGCGAGCCTTTAAACACAGATACGCAGTATTTT
J gene: TRBJ2-6; D gene: NA; clone size: once; V gene: TRBV7-9; CDR3 protein: CASSLALAGSGANVLTF; CDR3 DNA: TGTGCCAGCAGCTTAGCGCTGGCCGGGAGCGGGGCCAACGTCCTGACTTTC
J gene: TRBJ1-5; D gene: NA; clone size: NA; V gene: TRBV6-4; CDR3 protein: CASSDSKKRSQAILLIKPQHF; CDR3 DNA: TGTGCCAGCAGTGACTCGAAAAAAAGGAGCCAGGCGATACTCCTAATCAAGCCCCAGCATTTT